This TCR beta chain came from a study of cytomegalovirus exposure and HLA in healthy donors. PCR amplification relied on 60 Vbeta primers (plus 13 Jbeta primers). Clones were read by immunoSEQ multiplex PCR, and TCRdb kept only the in-frame ones, dropping some. The sample records 180,000 or so clones, roughly 10% being singletons. Source material: PBMCs. The TCR sequence derives from a woman younger than 45 in good health and CMV-seropositive.

The CDR3 DNA follows: TGTGCCAGCAGTTCTTACCGAGCGGGGGGGGATCAGCCCCAGCATTTT. Translating it yields CASSSYRAGGDQPQHF. The chain joins TRBV27 to TRBJ1-5, with D maybe TRBD1 (5 bases). The V end lost 4 bases, the J end lost 5 bases, and 18 bases lay between the germline ends. CDR1 and CDR2 (germline): MNHEY, SMNVEV (reference sequence). The CDR3 is 16 amino acids.